These T cell receptor beta chains were read from a single sample in a study of T cells in localized non-small cell lung cancer. Sequenced by immunoSEQ multiplex PCR; TCRdb stores in-frame clones only, minus some. Here the sample spans about 92,000 clones, roughly 91% being singletons. The specimen was PBMCs, collected before any cancer treatment. The source of these receptors is a woman between 35 and 75 years old with stage II squamous cell lung carcinoma. Both conserved end residues are part of each CDR3. A D gene is named only where the DNA matches it firmly. Clone size is given for some rows only: seen once, a few or many times, or a class if the clone is expanded.

j_call | v_call | d_call | clone_size | cdr3_nt | cdr3_aa
TRBJ1-3 | TRBV5-1 | - | - | TGCGCCAGCAGCTCTACTGGAAACACCATATATTTT | CASSSTGNTIYF
TRBJ2-3 | TRBV5-6 | - | once | TGTGCCAGCAGCTGGGGAGCAGATACGCAGTATTTT | CASSWGADTQYF
TRBJ2-1 | TRBV5-1 | TRBD1 | - | TGCGCCAGCAGCCATATGACAGGGCTAGGGTCCTACAATGAGCAGTTCTTC | CASSHMTGLGSYNEQFF
TRBJ1-4 | TRBV6-1 | TRBD1 | - | TGTGCCAGCACCGACCGGGACAGGGGGGTCAAACTGTTTTTT | CASTDRDRGVKLFF
TRBJ1-1 | TRBV14 | - | - | TGTGCCAGCAGCCCTTACAGGGTCACTGAAGCTTTCTTT | CASSPYRVTEAFF
TRBJ1-4 | TRBV5-4 | - | - | TGTGCCAGCGGTAGGGGTGAAAAACTGTTTTTT | CASGRGEKLFF
TRBJ2-1 | TRBV4-1 | - | - | TGCGCCAGCAGCCAAGATGGGCTCCCGAGCTCCTACAATGAGCAGTTCTTC | CASSQDGLPSSYNEQFF
TRBJ1-2 | TRBV28 | - | - | TGTGCCAGCAGTTTCTATAACAGGGTCGAGGGCTACACCTTC | CASSFYNRVEGYTF
TRBJ1-1 | TRBV9 | - | - | TGTGCCAGCAGCTACGGCGACAGGCTGGACACTGAAGCTTTCTTT | CASSYGDRLDTEAFF
TRBJ2-3 | TRBV9 | TRBD2 | - | TGTGCCAGCAGCGTAAGCGGGAGAGGAGCAGATACGCAGTATTTT | CASSVSGRGADTQYF
TRBJ2-7 | TRBV13 | - | few | TGTGCCAGCAGCTTAACAAACTCCTACGAGCAGTACTTC | CASSLTNSYEQYF
TRBJ1-6 | TRBV4-1 | - | - | TGCGCCAGCAGCCAGCAACAGGTGGGGGCACCCCTCCACTTT | CASSQQQVGAPLHF
TRBJ1-1 | TRBV18 | - | - | TGTGCCAGCTCACCCCAGGGAAGCATGAACACTGAAGCTTTCTTT | CASSPQGSMNTEAFF
TRBJ1-2 | TRBV5-4 | - | - | TGTGCCAGCAGCTTGGCCGGGGGTACCAATGGCTACACCTTC | CASSLAGGTNGYTF
TRBJ2-5 | TRBV15 | TRBD1 | - | TGTGCCACCAGCAGCCGGACAGGGGAGGGTTCAGAGACCCAGTACTTC | CATSSRTGEGSETQYF
TRBJ1-2 | TRBV5-1 | TRBD1 | - | TGCGCCAGCAGCTTGGAGGGGACAGGGCTTGGCTACACCTTC | CASSLEGTGLGYTF